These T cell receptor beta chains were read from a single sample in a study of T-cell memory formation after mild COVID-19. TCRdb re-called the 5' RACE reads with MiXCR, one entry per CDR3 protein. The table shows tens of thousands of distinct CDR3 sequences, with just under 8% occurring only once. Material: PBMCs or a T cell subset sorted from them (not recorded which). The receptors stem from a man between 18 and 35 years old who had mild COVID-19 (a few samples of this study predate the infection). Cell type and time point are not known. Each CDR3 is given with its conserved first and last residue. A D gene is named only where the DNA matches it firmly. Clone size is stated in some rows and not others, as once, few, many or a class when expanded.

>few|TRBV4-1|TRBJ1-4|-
CASSQGQRGVEKLFF
TGCGCCAGCAGCCAAGGACAGAGGGGCGTTGAAAAACTGTTTTTT
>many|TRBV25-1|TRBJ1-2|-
CASSEFPYGYTF
TGTGCCAGCAGTGAATTCCCCTATGGCTACACCTTC
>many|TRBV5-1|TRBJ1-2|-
CASSLVSVNYGYTF
TGCGCCAGCAGCTTGGTTTCGGTAAACTATGGCTACACCTTC
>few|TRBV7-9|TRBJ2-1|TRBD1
CASSLVGPGTGLREQFF
TGTGCCAGCAGCTTAGTAGGCCCCGGGACAGGGCTGCGTGAGCAGTTCTTC
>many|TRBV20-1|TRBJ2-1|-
CSARPSHGAYNEQFF
TGCAGTGCTCGACCCTCTCACGGGGCCTACAATGAGCAGTTCTTC
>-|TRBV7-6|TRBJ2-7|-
CASSLGRGSYEQYF
TGTGCCAGCAGCTTGGGCAGGGGATCCTACGAGCAGTACTTC
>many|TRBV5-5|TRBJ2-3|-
CASRFRDGVVTDTQYF
TGTGCCAGCCGGTTCCGTGATGGGGTAGTCACAGATACGCAGTATTTT
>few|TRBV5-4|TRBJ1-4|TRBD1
CASSLDRGNEKLFF
TGTGCCAGCAGCTTGGACAGGGGTAATGAAAAACTGTTTTTT
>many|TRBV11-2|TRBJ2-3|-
CASRGRGNTDTQYF
TGTGCCAGTCGGGGGCGGGGGAACACAGATACGCAGTATTTT
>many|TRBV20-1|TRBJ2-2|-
CSARDYPLDRLGGELFF
TGCAGTGCTAGAGATTATCCCCTGGATAGGTTGGGCGGGGAGCTGTTTTTT
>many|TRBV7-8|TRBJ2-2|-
CASSILPRGAETGELFF
TGTGCCAGCAGTATCCTCCCTCGGGGGGCTGAGACCGGGGAGCTGTTTTTT
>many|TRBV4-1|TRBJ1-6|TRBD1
CASSPTGGGSPLHF
TGCGCCAGCAGTCCGACAGGGGGAGGTTCACCCCTCCACTTT
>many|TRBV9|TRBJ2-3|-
CASSVPQGGTDTQYF
TGTGCCAGCAGCGTCCCCCAGGGAGGAACAGATACGCAGTATTTT
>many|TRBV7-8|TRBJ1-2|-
CASSLAWSEPGGYTF
TGTGCCAGCAGCTTAGCTTGGTCGGAACCAGGTGGCTACACCTTC
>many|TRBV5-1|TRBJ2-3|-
CASSSNAQDTQYF
TGCGCCAGCAGCTCCAACGCTCAGGATACGCAGTATTTT
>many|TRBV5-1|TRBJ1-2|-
CASSSIGDGYTF
TGCGCCAGCAGCTCCATCGGGGATGGCTACACCTTC
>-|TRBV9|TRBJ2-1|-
CASSAGTLYNEQFF
TGTGCCAGCAGCGCCGGGACCCTATACAATGAGCAGTTCTTC
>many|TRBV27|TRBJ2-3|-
CASSPQPMGYTDTQYF
TGTGCCAGCTCCCCCCAACCAATGGGGTACACAGATACGCAGTATTTT
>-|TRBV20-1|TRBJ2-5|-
CSARARASGETQYF
TGCAGTGCTAGAGCAAGAGCGTCGGGGGAGACCCAGTACTTC
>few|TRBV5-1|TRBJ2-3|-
CASSLAQGTDTQYF
TGCGCCAGCAGCTTGGCTCAGGGGACAGATACGCAGTATTTT
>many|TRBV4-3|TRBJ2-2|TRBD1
CASSQDRGTGELFF
TGCGCCAGCAGCCAGGACAGGGGCACCGGGGAGCTGTTTTTT
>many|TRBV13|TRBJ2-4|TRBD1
CASTPSDRGKNIQYF
TGTGCCAGCACCCCCTCGGACAGGGGCAAAAACATTCAGTACTTC
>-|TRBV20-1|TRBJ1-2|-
CSAREGGNANYGYTF
TGCAGTGCTAGAGAGGGGGGGAACGCTAACTATGGCTACACCTTC
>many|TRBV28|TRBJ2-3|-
CASSLIARARGDTQYF
TGTGCCAGCAGTTTAATAGCCCGAGCTAGGGGTGATACGCAGTATTTT
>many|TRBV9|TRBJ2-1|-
CASSVVGSSYNEQFF
TGTGCCAGCAGCGTAGTGGGAAGCTCCTACAATGAGCAGTTCTTC
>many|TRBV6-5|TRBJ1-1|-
CASRKGGSTEAFF
TGTGCCAGCAGAAAGGGGGGGAGCACTGAAGCTTTCTTT
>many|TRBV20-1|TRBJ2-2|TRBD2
CSSGGATGELFF
TGCAGTAGCGGGGGGGCCACCGGGGAGCTGTTTTTT